This passage covers 7 T cell receptor beta chains from one sample sequenced in a study of cytomegalovirus exposure and HLA in healthy donors. The PCR ran on 60 Vbeta and 13 Jbeta primers. TCRdb's copy holds only in-frame clones and misses some; the assay was immunoSEQ multiplex PCR. The sample lists some 60,000 clones; less than 85% were seen once. Sequenced material: PBMCs. The origin of the receptors is a woman under 40 in good health and CMV-seronegative.

The V and J genes are TRBV9 and TRBJ2-5; 7 positions match TRBD1. V lost 5 bases to trimming and J lost 5 bases; unmatched junction nucleotides: 9. This CDR3 is 14 amino acids long. Germline V gives CDR1 SGDLS, CDR2 YYNGEE. CDR3 sequence (DNA): TGTGCCAGCAGTACGCCAGGGGGTACGGAGACCCAGTACTTC. This codes for CASSTPGGTETQYF.

This clone appeared a single time. The chain couples TRBV10-1 to TRBJ2-5; tentatively, D is TRBD1 (6 bases). The end of the DNA aligns better with TRBJ2-7, so the J call may be wrong. The CDR3 runs 16 residues. Germline V gene data show CDR1 as WNHNN and CDR2 as SYGVQD (reference sequence). The CDR3 spells CASRTPRKRGTYEQYF. DNA for the CDR3: TGCGCCAGCAGGACCCCCCGAAAGAGGGGGACCTACGAGCAGTACTTC.

The sample holds a few counts of this clone. The chain employs TRBV30 and TRBJ1-6; tentatively, D is TRBD1 (6 bases). Germline V gene data show CDR1 as GTSNPN and CDR2 as SVGIG (reference sequence). This CDR3 has 13 amino acids. Trimming took 4 bases from V and 4 from J, leaving 8 bases between them. The CDR3 DNA sequence: TGTGCCTGGAAGGGGGTGTATAATTCACCCCTCCACTTT. Amino acid sequence: CAWKGVYNSPLHF.

This clone was recorded only once. This rearrangement joins TRBV5-4 to TRBJ2-5; TRBD1 agrees at 11 bases. Germline CDR1 SGHNT, CDR2 YYREEE (reference sequence). The V gene end was trimmed by 4 bases and the J gene end by 5 bases; junction bases not matched to a gene: 7. This CDR3 spans 15 amino acids. CDR3 protein: CASSPGQGALETQYF. CDR3 sequence (DNA): TGTGCCAGCAGCCCCGGACAGGGGGCGCTCGAGACCCAGTACTTC.

About this clone itself: One junction end disagrees with the germline gene, perhaps due to a read error. The chain is built from TRBV7-9 and TRBJ1-2; the D gene is possibly TRBD1 (5 bases). The CDR3 is 13 amino acids. The germline V gene has CDR1 SEHNR and CDR2 FQNEAQ (reference sequence). The CDR3 sequence is CSSSLPQGYGYTF. CDR3 DNA: TGTTCCAGCAGCCTTCCCCAGGGCTATGGCTACACCTTC.

The chain is built from TRBV2 and TRBJ2-1; 10 bases match TRBD2. V trimming: 7 bases; J trimming: 5 bases; junction bases outside the gene matches: 14. The CDR3 consists of 17 residues. The germline V gene encodes CDR1 SNHLY and CDR2 FYNNEI. Here the CDR3 reads CASNPLKGTSADNEQFF. The CDR3, as DNA: TGTGCCAGCAACCCCCTGAAGGGGACTAGCGCCGACAATGAGCAGTTCTTC.

The gene calls are TRBV19 and TRBJ2-1, with D hard to call. In germline, CDR1 is LNHDA, CDR2 SQIVND (reference sequence). V was clipped by 5 bases and J by 9 bases, with 11 bases between them. This CDR3 has 12 residues. The DNA of the CDR3 is TGTGCCAGTAGTGCGTTCTTTGGTGAGCAGTTCTTC. It is translated as CASSAFFGEQFF.